The T cell receptor (beta chain) under discussion was sequenced for a study of neurological immune-mediated disorders. Study findings and constraints: The highest TCR clonal expansion occurred in HTLV-1-associated myelopathy; multiple sclerosis fell below healthy controls.

Ten or more counts support this clonotype. The target antigen is unknown. Deletions cut 1 base from V and 3 bases from J, with 12 bases between. CDR1 is LNHDA, CDR2 SQIVND, per germline (reference sequence). There are 15 residues in the CDR3. Each CDR3 protein gets one entry after TCRdb re-called the 5' RACE reads with MiXCR. Altogether nearly 30,000 distinct CDR3 sequences are present, around 16% being singletons, with the ten largest covering 4.5% to 5%. The time point is: technical triplicate 3. The chain is built from TRBV19 and TRBJ1-2, with no clear D. Sequencing input: CD4+ T cells from blood. The origin of this receptor is a female donor with HTLV-1-associated myelopathy (HAM/TSP). The CDR3 reads CASSIASGKDYGYTF. The CDR3 DNA reads as TGTGCCAGTAGTATAGCTTCCGGGAAGGACTATGGCTACACCTTC.